The entry below describes one T cell receptor (beta chain). What it recognizes is unknown. The repertoire was sequenced with immunoSEQ multiplex PCR; TCRdb's copy has only in-frame clones and lacks some. Of 65,000 to 95,000 clones detected, around 86% appear once; the ten largest clones hold 6.9%. These data are taken from a study of OX40 agonist ivuxolimab in advanced cancers. Study-level findings and limits: The authors did not determine the antigen specificity of the expanded peripheral T cells.

With autoimmune disease history or systemic immunosuppression, patients were excluded. Trimming took off 0 bases at V and 5 bases at J, with 25 bases between the two ends. The CDR3 loop spans 20 amino acids. Per the germline V gene, CDR1 is MGHRA and CDR2 is YSYEKL. The source is an adult with an advanced solid tumor such as melanoma, head and neck, liver or kidney cancer. This chain links TRBV4-1 with TRBJ1-4, with D unclear. The specimen comprised CD4+ or CD8+ T cells sorted from blood, sampled in a trial of the OX40 agonist ivuxolimab. The CDR3 protein is CASSQESPMGRSEENEKLFF. DNA of the CDR3: TGCGCCAGCAGCCAAGAATCTCCAATGGGGAGATCCGAAGAAAATGAAAAACTGTTTTTT.